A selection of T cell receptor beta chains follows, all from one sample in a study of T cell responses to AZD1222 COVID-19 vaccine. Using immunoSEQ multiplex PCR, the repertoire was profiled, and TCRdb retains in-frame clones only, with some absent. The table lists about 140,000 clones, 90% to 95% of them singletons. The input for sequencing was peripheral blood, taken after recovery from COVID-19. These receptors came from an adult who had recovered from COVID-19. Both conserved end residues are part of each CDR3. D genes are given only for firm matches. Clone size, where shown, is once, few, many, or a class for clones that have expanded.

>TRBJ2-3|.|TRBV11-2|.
TGTGCCAGCAGCTTAGAGAACCCACGCACAGATACGCAGTATTTT
CASSLENPRTDTQYF
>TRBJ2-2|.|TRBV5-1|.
TGCGCCAGCAGCTTGGTGCAGGGGAGTACCGGGGAGCTGTTTTTT
CASSLVQGSTGELFF
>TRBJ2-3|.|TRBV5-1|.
TGCGCCAGCAGCCTGAGGGGGGGAGATACGCAGTATTTT
CASSLRGGDTQYF
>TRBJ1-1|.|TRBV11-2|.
TGTGCCAGCAGCTTTGGACGGATTAAGAACACTGAAGCTTTCTTT
CASSFGRIKNTEAFF
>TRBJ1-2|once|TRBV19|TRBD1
TGTGCCAGTAGTGTACAGGGGGCCCATGGCTACACCTTC
CASSVQGAHGYTF
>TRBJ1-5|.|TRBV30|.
TGTGCCTGGAGTGTACGAGGGCAGGGCCGTTTGTATCAGCCCCAGCATTTT
CAWSVRGQGRLYQPQHF
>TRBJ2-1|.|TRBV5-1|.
TGCGCCAGCAGCTTTCTTGGCGAGAGTAATGAGCAGTTCTTC
CASSFLGESNEQFF
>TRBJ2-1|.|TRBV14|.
TGTGCCAGCAGCCAAGAATCCGCTCCTCCCTACAATGAGCAGTTCTTC
CASSQESAPPYNEQFF
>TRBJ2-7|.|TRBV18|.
TGTGCCAGCTCACAGAGCTCCTACGAGCAGTACTTC
CASSQSSYEQYF
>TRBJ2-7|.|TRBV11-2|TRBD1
TGTGCCAGCAGCTTAGGGGGGACAGCCAACGAGCAGTACTTC
CASSLGGTANEQYF
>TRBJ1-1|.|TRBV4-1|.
TGCGCCAGCAGCCAAGGCGTGGGGGTGCGGCCGAACACTGAAGCTTTCTTT
CASSQGVGVRPNTEAFF
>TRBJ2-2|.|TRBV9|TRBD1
TGTGCCAGCAGCGTAGAGGGACAGGGGTCCGGGGAGCTGTTTTTT
CASSVEGQGSGELFF
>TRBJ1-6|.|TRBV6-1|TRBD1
TGTGCCAGCAGAGACAGGGCAAATTCACCCCTCCACTTT
CASRDRANSPLHF
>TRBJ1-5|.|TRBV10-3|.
TGTGCCATCAGTGAGTCGCACGGGCCAAATCAGCCCCAGCATTTT
CAISESHGPNQPQHF
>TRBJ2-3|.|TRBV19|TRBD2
TGTGCCAGTAGTATAGAGGGAGGGCCATCAACGGATACGCAGTATTTT
CASSIEGGPSTDTQYF
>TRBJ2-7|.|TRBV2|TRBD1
TGTGCCAGCAGCAGCAGGGACAGCTCCTACGAGCAGTACTTC
CASSSRDSSYEQYF
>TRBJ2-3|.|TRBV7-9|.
TGTGCCAGCAGCCCTATAGGACCATCCGGGACAGATACGCAGTATTTT
CASSPIGPSGTDTQYF
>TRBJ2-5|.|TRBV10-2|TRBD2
TGCGCCAGCAGTGAAGGCGGGACTAGTGAAGAGACCCAGTACTTC
CASSEGGTSEETQYF
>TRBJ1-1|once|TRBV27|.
TGTGCCAGCAGTTTATACCCTCGACAGTGGGGTTTTAACACTGAAGCTTTCTTT
CASSLYPRQWGFNTEAFF
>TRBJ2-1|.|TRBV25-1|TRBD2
TGTGCCAGCAGTGCTTCCGGGACTAGCAGGGTAGATGAGCAGTTCTTC
CASSASGTSRVDEQFF
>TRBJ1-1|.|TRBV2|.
TGTGCCAGCAGTGATCGTCAGGGCTACAGGAACACTGAAGCTTTCTTT
CASSDRQGYRNTEAFF
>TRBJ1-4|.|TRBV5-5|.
TGTGCCAGCAGCTCTACACCTTTTGGGGGAGTTATACTAGAAAAACTGTTTTTT
CASSSTPFGGVILEKLFF
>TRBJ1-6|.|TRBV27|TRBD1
TGTGCCAGCAAAGACAGGGGAGGGGGATCGAATTCACCCCTCCACTTT
CASKDRGGGSNSPLHF
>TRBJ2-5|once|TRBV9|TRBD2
TGTGCCAGCAGCGGCGGGAGGGCCCCAGAGACCCAGTACTTC
CASSGGRAPETQYF
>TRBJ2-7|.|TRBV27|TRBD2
TGTGCCAGCAGTACCGGGACTAGCGGGAGGGAGCAGTACTTC
CASSTGTSGREQYF
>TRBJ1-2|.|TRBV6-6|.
TGTGCCAGCAGCCGAACAGGGCTTGCGGACTATGGCTACACCTTC
CASSRTGLADYGYTF
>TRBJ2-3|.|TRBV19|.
TGTGCCAGTAGTATAAGACTAGGGCCCTATACGCAGTATTTT
CASSIRLGPYTQYF
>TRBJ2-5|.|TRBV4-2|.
TGTGCCAGCAGCCAAGATGGGGACGCAAGAGAGACCCAGTACTTC
CASSQDGDARETQYF
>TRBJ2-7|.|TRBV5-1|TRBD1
TGCGCCAGCAGCCCCGCGACAGGGTACGAGCAGTACTTC
CASSPATGYEQYF
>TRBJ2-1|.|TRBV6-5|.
TGTGCCAGCAGTTATAAGGCGAGCTCCTACAATGAGCAGTTCTTC
CASSYKASSYNEQFF